This T cell receptor beta chain was sequenced in a study of PD-1 blockade in classical Hodgkin lymphoma. Study at large: Intravenous nivolumab at 3 mg/kg was given to patients every 2 weeks.

Following autologous stem cell transplantation, relapse occurred in every patient, and exposure to brentuximab vedotin varied. Assay used: immunoSEQ multiplex PCR; TCRdb lists only in-frame clones, some missing. The sample lists around 13,000 clones, 80% seen once, with roughly 24% in the top ten. This clone was detected only a few times. The antigen remains undetermined. Overall study findings and caveats: Significant TCR diversity gains by C4D1 occurred in CD4+ but not CD8+ cells. The study reported lower baseline TCR diversity in newly diagnosed patients than in healthy donors.

V lost 1 base, J lost 2 bases, and 14 bases lay in between. Per germline, CDR1 KGHSH and CDR2 LQKENI. CDR3 length equals 16 residues. Here the sequenced sample was peripheral blood mononuclear cells (PBMCs), taken at baseline. The chain uses TRBV18 and TRBJ1-1; tentative D call: TRBD1 (6 bases). The sequence was obtained from a human donor with classical Hodgkin lymphoma. The DNA of the CDR3 is TGTGCCAGCTCACCACTCCCCCAGGGGAAAAACACTGAAGCTTTCTTT. It yields the protein CASSPLPQGKNTEAFF.